This T cell receptor beta chain was captured by sequencing in a study of post-analysis software for immune sequencing data. Study-level information: Recorded disease courses covered relapsing-remitting, secondary progressive and progressive-relapsing multiple sclerosis. Some patients had no subtype annotation. Study results and limitations: Five or six TRBV segments, TRBV5-6, TRBV5-1 and TRBV20-1 among them, were found more frequent in patients than controls.

Carried by the TCR beta cDNA libraries were unique molecular identifiers. Some 500,000 cDNA molecules were obtained per 1 to 10 million input T cells. TCRdb independently ran MiXCR on the PCR reads; one entry per CDR3 protein. The top ten clones hold less than 8% of a sample with 350,000 to 500,000 distinct CDR3 sequences, approximately 39% of them seen once. The CDR3 spans 13 residues. In germline, CDR1 is MNHNS, CDR2 SASEGT. Between the trimmed V and J ends, which lost 5 bases and 3 bases, there was a span of 10 bases. A few counts support this clonotype. Its antigen is unidentified. The chain combines TRBV6-1 with TRBJ2-5; TRBD1 is a possible D gene (5 bases). Source material: blood. The TCR sequence derives from a girl aged 2-15 years with multiple sclerosis. The CDR3 DNA reads as TGTGCCAGCAGTAAATCAGGGAAAGAGACCCAGTACTTC. Its translation: CASSKSGKETQYF.